This TCR beta chain was observed in a study of shared clonotypes between healthy human individuals. The study's findings and limits: Relative to their counterparts shared across all four donors, non-shared clonotypes exhibited diminished generation probabilities.

Looked up from germline, CDR1 is SEHNR and CDR2 is FQNEAQ (reference sequence). This CDR3 contains 15 residues. V lost 8 bases and J lost 5; bases outside the gene matches: 9. Terminally differentiated effector memory CD45RA+ cells were excluded by CCR7 positive selection of CD45RO-negative cells. Every donor was a Caucasian adult from Nashville, Tennessee. In the original analysis: ImmunoSEQ only sent back junction sequences with no quality scores, so filtering was done differently. Sequencing used immunoSEQ multiplex PCR; TCRdb keeps in-frame clones, though not all of them. Clone size and the V and J calls come from that table; the DNA yielded D and trimming. This sample has around 2,000,000 clones, with around 93% found just once. As for this clone: Antigen: not known.

The sequence was collected from a man between 18 and 35 years old in good health. Some clones in this sample may be carry-over from other donors' samples. The chain links TRBV7-9 to TRBJ1-2; 12 bases are shared with TRBD1. Sequenced: naive CD8+ T cells from PBMCs. The CDR3 coding sequence is TGTGCCAGCCGTCCGGGGACAGGGGGCGAGTATGGCTACACCTTC. Protein: CASRPGTGGEYGYTF.